A single sample gave rise to the 21 T cell receptor beta chains below, sequenced in a study of blood T cell repertoires in COVID-19. Sequenced by immunoSEQ multiplex PCR; TCRdb stores in-frame clones only, minus some. This table has about 120,000 clones, 65% to 85% appearing once. Sequencing was carried out using PBMCs or T cells enriched from blood (not recorded which). The receptors originated from a young woman who had recovered from COVID-19.

The chain couples TRBV5-1 to TRBJ2-5, with 8 bases fitting TRBD2. The CDR3 has 16 amino acids. CDR1 and CDR2 (germline): SGHRS, YFSETQ. The V and J ends lost 2 bases and 2 bases, in that order; junction bases with no gene match: 8. The CDR3, as DNA: TGCGCCAGCAGCTTTTTGGCTAGCGGGCGTCAAGAGACCCAGTACTTC. This gives the protein CASSFLASGRQETQYF.

The chain combines TRBV3-1 (or the pseudogene TRBV3-2) with TRBJ1-3, with 8 bases aligning to TRBD1. This CDR3 has 15 residues. Trimming cost V 2 bases and J 10 bases; bases outside gene matches: 10. Germline V gene lookup returns CDR1 LGHDT and CDR2 YNNKEL (reference sequence). In DNA, the CDR3 is TGTGCCAGCAGCCAACCGAATACAGGGGGTAGGACCATATATTTT. Protein sequence: CASSQPNTGGRTIYF.

The chain combines TRBV5-4 with TRBJ1-1, with 8 bases that match TRBD1. CDR1 is SGHNT and CDR2 is YYREEE in the germline V gene (reference sequence). The CDR3 is 16 residues long. J gave up 4 bases and V 0 bases, and 8 bases lay outside the gene matches. This CDR3 reads CASSLGRDRMFTEAFF. The DNA of the CDR3 is TGTGCCAGCAGCTTGGGGAGGGACAGGATGTTCACTGAAGCTTTCTTT.

The rearrangement joins TRBV3-1 (or the pseudogene TRBV3-2) to TRBJ2-1, with 7 bases fitting TRBD2. The germline gives CDR1 LGHDT, CDR2 YNNKEL (reference sequence). Trimming at V came to 3 bases and at J to 3 bases, leaving 8 bases not matched to a gene. This CDR3 contains 16 residues. CDR3 nucleotides: TGTGCCAGCAGCCATTTAGCGGGCGGGGGCTACAATGAGCAGTTCTTC. Residues: CASSHLAGGGYNEQFF.

The rearrangement joins TRBV6-1 to TRBJ2-3, with TRBD1 identical over 7 bases. Germline loops: CDR1 MNHNS, CDR2 SASEGT. V was clipped by 1 base and J by 2 bases; unmatched bases: 3. The CDR3 runs to 15 residues. The CDR3: CASSEGRGLTDTQYF. CDR3 in DNA: TGTGCCAGCAGTGAAGGAAGGGGGCTCACAGATACGCAGTATTTT.

This clone turned up a few times. The genes are TRBV4-3 and TRBJ2-3; D is undetermined. Looked up from germline, CDR1 is LGHNA and CDR2 is YSLEER. The length of the CDR3 is 15 residues. V was clipped by 1 base and J by 2 bases, with 10 bases between them. This CDR3 reads CASSQGNYNTDTQYF. The CDR3 DNA reads TGCGCCAGCAGCCAAGGAAACTACAACACAGATACGCAGTATTTT.

V gene TRBV18 combines with J gene TRBJ1-4; D is unclear. Trimming pared 4 bases from V and 7 bases from J, leaving 4 bases between. There are 11 residues in the CDR3. Germline loops: CDR1 KGHSH, CDR2 LQKENI. CDR3 in DNA: TGTGCCAGCTCACTTAGTGAAAAACTGTTTTTT. Its translation: CASSLSEKLFF.

The chain joins TRBV15 to TRBJ1-1, with no clear D. The CDR3 has 18 amino acids. Per the germline V gene, CDR1 is LNHNV and CDR2 is YYDKDF (reference sequence). Trimming pared 1 base from V and 0 bases from J, leaving 18 bases between. CDR3 nucleotide sequence: TGTGCCACCAGCAGAGCGGAGGTAAGGACCTGGATGAACACTGAAGCTTTCTTT. Translating gives CATSRAEVRTWMNTEAFF.

This chain connects TRBV28 to TRBJ1-3; tentatively, D is TRBD1 (5 bases). Germline CDR1 is MDHEN and CDR2 is SYDVKM. The CDR3 is 14 amino acids. Trimming pared 2 bases from V and 0 bases from J, leaving 5 bases between. The CDR3, as DNA: TGTGCCAGCAGTTTAAGGGGCTCTGGAAACACCATATATTTT. This sequence encodes CASSLRGSGNTIYF.

V and J are TRBV20-1 and TRBJ2-3; 7 positions match TRBD1. Germline V gives CDR1 DFQATT, CDR2 SNEGSKA (reference sequence). This CDR3 has 11 amino acids. V lost 6 bases to trimming and J lost 10 bases; unmatched junction nucleotides: 7. CDR3 nucleotide sequence: TGCAGTGCGGAGGTGGGACAGTCGCAGTATTTT. Translating gives CSAEVGQSQYF.

The count of this clone is one. This chain uses TRBV19 with TRBJ2-7; D possibly corresponds to TRBD2 (6 bases). This CDR3 is 15 amino acids long. Looked up from germline, CDR1 is LNHDA and CDR2 is SQIVND (reference sequence). V shed 3 bases and J shed 2 bases, with 14 bases lying between them. In DNA, the CDR3 is TGTGCCAGTAGTATTGGGGGAGGCAGAGCCTACGAGCAGTACTTC. As protein: CASSIGGGRAYEQYF.

The chain employs TRBV6-5 and TRBJ1-4; D is perhaps TRBD1 (5 bases). CDR3 size: 15 residues. From germline, CDR1 is MNHEY and CDR2 SVGAGI. V shed 2 bases and J shed 7 bases, with 14 bases lying between them. The DNA of the CDR3 is TGTGCCAGCAGTTACACATGGGGGGAGGGTGAAAAACTGTTTTTT. This translates into CASSYTWGEGEKLFF.

The chain uses TRBV2 and TRBJ2-3, with 7 bases identical to TRBD2. This CDR3 is built from 15 residues. Germline V lookup: CDR1 SNHLY, CDR2 FYNNEI. J lost 1 base, V lost 6 bases, and 7 bases had no gene match. Here the CDR3 DNA reads TGTGCCAGCAGACTCAGGGACTACGGCACAGATACGCAGTATTTT. Translating gives CASRLRDYGTDTQYF.

The chain employs TRBV30 and TRBJ2-2; D is ambiguous. Germline CDR1 is GTSNPN and CDR2 is SVGIG (reference sequence). Trimming removed 0 bases from V and 6 bases from J, with 11 bases in between. CDR3 size: 14 residues. The CDR3 DNA sequence: TGTGCCTGGAGTGTAGAACCGTTAGCCGGGGAGCTGTTTTTT. It codes for CAWSVEPLAGELFF.

The chain carries TRBV5-4 and TRBJ1-1; 7 bases line up with TRBD1. The CDR3 covers 15 residues. The germline gives CDR1 SGHNT, CDR2 YYREEE (reference sequence). With 4 bases clipped from V and 6 bases from J, the junction kept 12 bases outside the gene matches. In nucleotides, the CDR3 is TGTGCCAGCAGCGGGAACAGGGGCTACAAATCTGAAGCTTTCTTT. Protein sequence: CASSGNRGYKSEAFF.

This chain joins TRBV28 and TRBJ1-2; 9 nucleotides line up with TRBD1. With 5 bases clipped from V and 8 bases from J, the junction kept 9 bases outside the gene matches. The germline V gene has CDR1 MDHEN and CDR2 SYDVKM. The CDR3 runs 14 residues. This CDR3 is CASSPPGTGTGYTF. In DNA, the CDR3 is TGTGCCAGCAGTCCCCCCGGGACAGGGACGGGCTACACCTTC.

J is TRBJ1-1 and V is TRBV4-2; maybe TRBD1 (6 bases). The length of the CDR3 is 15 residues. Germline CDR1 reads LGHNA; CDR2 reads YNFKEQ. V was cut by 2 bases and J by 1 base, with 11 bases left in between. CDR3 coding DNA: TGTGCCAGCAGCCAACCCGGGACAACGAACACTGAAGCTTTCTTT. It specifies CASSQPGTTNTEAFF.

This chain connects TRBV7-2 to TRBJ2-4, with 7 bases aligning to TRBD1. In germline, CDR1 is SGHTA, CDR2 FQGNSA. Losses at the gene ends were 2 bases for V and 0 bases for J; bases not matched to a gene: 7. The length of the CDR3 is 17 residues. CDR3 loop: CASSLFNRGIAKNIQYF. DNA of the CDR3: TGTGCCAGCAGCTTATTTAACAGGGGAATAGCCAAAAACATTCAGTACTTC.

The chain couples TRBV30 to TRBJ2-5; TRBD2 aligns across 12 bases. V lost 0 bases, J lost 4 bases, and 9 bases stayed unmatched. CDR3 size: 17 residues. The V gene's germline CDR1 is GTSNPN and CDR2 SVGIG (reference sequence). The CDR3 DNA reads TGTGCCTGGAGTGTACGGTTCGGACTAGCGGGAATAGAGACCCAGTACTTC. Its translation: CAWSVRFGLAGIETQYF.

The gene calls are TRBV18 and TRBJ2-1, with no clear D. CDR1 KGHSH and CDR2 LQKENI come from the germline V gene. The CDR3 consists of 14 residues. Trimming removed 2 bases at V and 1 base at J, with 6 bases between. CDR3 residues: CASSPTGSYNEQFF. CDR3 bases: TGTGCCAGCTCACCAACCGGTTCCTACAATGAGCAGTTCTTC.

The chain uses TRBV2 and TRBJ1-5; D not certain. CDR1 is SNHLY, CDR2 FYNNEI, per germline. CDR3 size: 12 residues. V shed 7 bases and J shed 7 bases, with 11 bases lying between them. The DNA for the CDR3 is TGTGCCAGCACGAGGCCCGGGCAGCCCCAGCATTTT. Its protein product is CASTRPGQPQHF. The full variable domain, rest sourced from reference TRBV2 and TRBJ1-5, is EPEVTQTPSHQVTQMGQEVILRCVPISNHLYFYWYRQILGQKVEFLVSFYNNEISEKSEIFDDQFSVERPDGSNFTLKIRSTKLEDSAMYFCASTRPGQPQHFGDGTRLSIL.